This T cell receptor (beta chain) emerged from a study of cytomegalovirus exposure and HLA in healthy donors. General study findings and limits: Productive status was seen about 90% or about 30% of the time for most TCR beta V segments in an earlier analysis. Relative to equally common others, HLA-associated TCR beta chains showed greater clonal expansion in a later analysis. Owing to their indistinguishability, certain V segments, notably TRBV6-2 and TRBV6-3, were excluded.

With 60 Vbeta and 13 Jbeta primers, the PCR was carried out. Generated by immunoSEQ multiplex PCR, the TCRdb table keeps only in-frame clones and is missing some. The table has more than 80,000 clones, about 85% seen once. The CDR3 has 14 amino acids. V lost 7 bases to trimming and J lost 1 base, with 13 bases between them. Looked up from germline, CDR1 is SNHLY and CDR2 is FYNNEI. Regarding this clone: Its antigen is not known.

As for the donors, each was a healthy bone marrow donor. The receptor was isolated from a female donor in good health and CMV-seropositive. This rearrangement joins TRBV2 to TRBJ1-1, with no clear D. Sequences were obtained from PBMCs. CDR3 nucleotide sequence: TGTGCCAGCACTCGGGAAGCCAAGAACACTGAAGCTTTCTTT. It is translated as CASTREAKNTEAFF.